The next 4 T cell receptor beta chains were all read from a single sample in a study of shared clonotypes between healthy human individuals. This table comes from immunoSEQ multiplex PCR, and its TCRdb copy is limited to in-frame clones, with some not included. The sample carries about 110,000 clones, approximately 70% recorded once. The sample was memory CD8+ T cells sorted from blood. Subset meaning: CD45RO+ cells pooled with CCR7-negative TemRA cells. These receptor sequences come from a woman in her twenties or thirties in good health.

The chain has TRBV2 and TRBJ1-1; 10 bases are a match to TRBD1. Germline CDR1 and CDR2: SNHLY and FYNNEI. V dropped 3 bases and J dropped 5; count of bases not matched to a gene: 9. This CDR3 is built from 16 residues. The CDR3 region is CASSEWDRGFGTEAFF. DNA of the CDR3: TGTGCCAGCAGTGAGTGGGACAGGGGATTTGGGACTGAAGCTTTCTTT.

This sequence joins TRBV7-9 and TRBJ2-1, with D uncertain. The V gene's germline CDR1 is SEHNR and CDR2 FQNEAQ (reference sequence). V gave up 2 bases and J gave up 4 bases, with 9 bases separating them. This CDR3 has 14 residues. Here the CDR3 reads CASSLFTEYNEQFF. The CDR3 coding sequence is TGTGCCAGCAGCTTATTTACAGAGTACAATGAGCAGTTCTTC.

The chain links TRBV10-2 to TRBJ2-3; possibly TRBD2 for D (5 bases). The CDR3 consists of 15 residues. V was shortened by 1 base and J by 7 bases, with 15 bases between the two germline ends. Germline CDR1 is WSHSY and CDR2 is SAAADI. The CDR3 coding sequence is TGCGCCAGCAGTGAGTGGGAGTTCCCAGTTAATACGCAGTATTTT. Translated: CASSEWEFPVNTQYF.

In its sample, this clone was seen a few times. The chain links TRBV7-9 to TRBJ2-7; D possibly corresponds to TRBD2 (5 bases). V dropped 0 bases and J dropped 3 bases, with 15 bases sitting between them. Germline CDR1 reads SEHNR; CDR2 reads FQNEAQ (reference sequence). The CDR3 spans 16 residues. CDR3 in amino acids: CASSLATGGLDYEQYF. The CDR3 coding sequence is TGTGCCAGCAGCTTAGCGACGGGCGGGTTGGACTACGAGCAGTACTTC.